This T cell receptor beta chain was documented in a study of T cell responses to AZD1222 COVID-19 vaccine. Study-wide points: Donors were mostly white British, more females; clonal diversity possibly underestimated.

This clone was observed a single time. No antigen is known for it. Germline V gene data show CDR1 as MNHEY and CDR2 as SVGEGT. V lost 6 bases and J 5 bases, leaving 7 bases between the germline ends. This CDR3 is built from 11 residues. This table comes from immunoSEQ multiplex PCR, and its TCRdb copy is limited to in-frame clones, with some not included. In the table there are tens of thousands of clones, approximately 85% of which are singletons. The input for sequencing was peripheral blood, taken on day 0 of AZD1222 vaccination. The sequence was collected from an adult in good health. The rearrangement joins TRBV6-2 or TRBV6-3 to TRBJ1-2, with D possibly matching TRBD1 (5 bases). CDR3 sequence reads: CASSTGYGYTF. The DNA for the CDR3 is TGTGCCAGCAGCACAGGATATGGCTACACCTTC.